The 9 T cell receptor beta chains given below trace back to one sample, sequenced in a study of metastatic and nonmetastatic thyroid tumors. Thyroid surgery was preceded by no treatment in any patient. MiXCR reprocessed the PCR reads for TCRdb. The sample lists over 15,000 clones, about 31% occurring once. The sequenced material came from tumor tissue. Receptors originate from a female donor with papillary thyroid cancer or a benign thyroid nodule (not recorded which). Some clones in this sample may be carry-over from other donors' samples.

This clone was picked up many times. The DNA of the CDR3 is TGTGCCAGCAGCACGGGACAGAACACTGAAGCTTTCTTT. Translated, it gives CASSTGQNTEAFF. The chain has TRBV9 and TRBJ1-1, with D possibly matching TRBD1 (6 bases). CDR3 length: 13 amino acids. Trimming stripped 4 bases from V and 1 base from J, with 8 bases between. Per germline, CDR1 SGDLS and CDR2 YYNGEE. The full variable domain, with the rest looked up from reference TRBV9 and TRBJ1-1, is DSGVTQTPKHLITATGQRVTLRCSPRSGDLSVYWYQQSLDQGLQFLIQYYNGEERAKGNILERFSAQQFPDLHSELNLSSLELGDSALYFCASSTGQNTEAFFGQGTRLTVV.

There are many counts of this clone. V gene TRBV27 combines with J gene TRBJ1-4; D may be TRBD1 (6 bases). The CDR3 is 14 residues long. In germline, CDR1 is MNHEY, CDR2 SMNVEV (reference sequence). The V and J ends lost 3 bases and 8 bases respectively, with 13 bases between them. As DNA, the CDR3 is TGTGCCAGCAGTTTTGGAGGGGGTGGGGAAAAACTGTTTTTT. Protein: CASSFGGGGEKLFF.

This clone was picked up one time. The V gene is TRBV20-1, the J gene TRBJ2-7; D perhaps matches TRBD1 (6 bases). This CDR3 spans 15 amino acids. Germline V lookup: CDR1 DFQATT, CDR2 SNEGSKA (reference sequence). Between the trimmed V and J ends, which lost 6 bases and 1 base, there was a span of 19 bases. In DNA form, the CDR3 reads TGCAGTGCCCCTAGTCGGAGGACAGATTCCTACGAGCAGTACTTC. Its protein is CSAPSRRTDSYEQYF.

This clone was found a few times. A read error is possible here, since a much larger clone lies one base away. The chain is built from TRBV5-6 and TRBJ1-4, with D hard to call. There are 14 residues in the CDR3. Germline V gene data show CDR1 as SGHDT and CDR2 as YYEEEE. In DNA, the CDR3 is TGTGCCTGCAGCTTGGATCTTCTTAATGAAAAACTGTTTTTT. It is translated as CACSLDLLNEKLFF.

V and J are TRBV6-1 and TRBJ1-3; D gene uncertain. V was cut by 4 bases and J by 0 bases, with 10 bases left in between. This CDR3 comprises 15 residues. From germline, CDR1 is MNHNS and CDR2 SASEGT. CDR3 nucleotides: TGTGCCAGCAGTGTAGTTGGGCTCTCTGGAAACACCATATATTTT. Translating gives CASSVVGLSGNTIYF.

The DNA for the CDR3 is TGCGCCAGCAGCTTGGATAAGGGGGCCATATCCTACGAGCAGTACTTC. Translated, it gives CASSLDKGAISYEQYF. The chain is built from TRBV5-1 and TRBJ2-7, with 7 bases identical to TRBD1. V shed 0 bases, J shed 1 base, and the junction held 7 bases outside the gene matches. Germline CDR1 and CDR2: SGHRS and YFSETQ. The CDR3 spans 16 residues.

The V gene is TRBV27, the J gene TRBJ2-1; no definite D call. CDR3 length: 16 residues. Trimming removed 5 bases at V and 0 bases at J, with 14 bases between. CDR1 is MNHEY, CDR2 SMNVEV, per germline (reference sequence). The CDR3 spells CASSPQGLSSYNEQFF. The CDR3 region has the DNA TGTGCCAGCAGTCCCCAAGGGCTAAGCTCCTACAATGAGCAGTTCTTC.

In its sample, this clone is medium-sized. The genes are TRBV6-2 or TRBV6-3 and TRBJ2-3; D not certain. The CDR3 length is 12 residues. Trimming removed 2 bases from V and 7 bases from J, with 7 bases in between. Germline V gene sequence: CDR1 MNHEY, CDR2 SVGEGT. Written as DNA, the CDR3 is TGTGCCAGCAGTTACGAGACATATACGCAGTATTTT. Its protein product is CASSYETYTQYF.

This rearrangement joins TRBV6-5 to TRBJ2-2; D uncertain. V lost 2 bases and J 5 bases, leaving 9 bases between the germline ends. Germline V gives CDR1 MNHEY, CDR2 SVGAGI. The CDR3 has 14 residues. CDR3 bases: TGTGCCAGCAGTTACACAGCGCTTACCGGGGAGCTGTTTTTT. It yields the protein CASSYTALTGELFF.